This T cell receptor (beta chain) was captured in a study of blood T cells in healthy people across ages. Study summary: Roughly one uniquely barcoded beta molecule per two T cells was captured.

It was with a sample-barcoded 5' primer and a J-beta primer mix that a second PCR of about 7 to 12 cycles was run. Using its own MiXCR run on the 5' RACE reads, TCRdb lists one record per CDR3 protein. The repertoire consists of approximately 810,000 distinct CDR3 sequences, with less than 35% occurring once and the leading ten covering 15% to 20%. Between the trimmed V and J ends, which lost 6 bases and 4 bases, there was a span of 16 bases. Germline V gene data show CDR1 as MNHEY and CDR2 as SVGEGT. The CDR3 extends over 15 amino acids. Overall study findings and caveats: Researchers judged that diversity estimates from one million T cells fell short of true values. Both higher diversity and more naive CD4+ cells marked long-lived donors when set against aged donors.

This clonotype was counted between two and nine times. The antigen is unknown. Specimen: blood. The TCR was taken from a woman of 80 years or more in good health. The chain recombines TRBV6-2 or TRBV6-3 with TRBJ1-5, with TRBD1 as a possible D gene (6 bases). CDR3 nucleotides: TGTGCCAGCAGAGAGGGGGGGAGTCCGAATCAGCCCCAGCATTTT. Translation gives CASREGGSPNQPQHF.